What follows is one T cell receptor beta chain and its context. The specificity of this receptor is unknown. No clone much larger than this one lies a single base away; base qualities are absent. The sample is drawn from a study of shared clonotypes between healthy human individuals (dated by TCRdb to between 2020 and 2021). General notes on the study: The cohort included three men and a couple of women between 18 and 49 years of age. For each donor, three plates each were used for CD4 naive and CD4 memory, two plates were used for CD8 naive, and one plate was used for CD8 memory. Between about 0.8 and 9 billion PBMCs per donor were obtained by leukapheresis. The study deeply sequenced blood TCR repertoires of about 5 healthy adults to estimate repertoire size and the extent of clonotype sharing between individuals. Different laboratories and diverse techniques were used to prepare libraries and sequence TCR repertoires, to increase sequencing depth and limit assay-specific biases. The paper's findings and limits, for the study overall: The genetic and exposure-history diversity represented was limited by the small number of donors. Pairwise subsampling led to the expectation that sequencing depth would affect the degree of clonotype sharing among donors. Rarefaction of sorted-subset datasets indicated incomplete sequencing despite the large sequencing depth. Compared with non-shared clonotypes, clonotypes shared by all four sorted-subset donors had higher generation probabilities. Sampling was limited to blood, and TCR repertoires in tissue likely differ from TCR repertoires in blood. Sharing across a handful of donors was observed for approximately 5% of naive CD4, 3% to 4% of naive CD8, over 2% of memory CD4, and over 0.3% of memory CD8 clonotypes. Estimated clonotype richness was generally larger for naive than for memory subsets.

The donors were healthy, HIV-negative adults who had no recently reported acute infections or vaccinations. Only Caucasian adults living in Nashville, Tennessee, USA were represented among the donors. CD4+ T cells were enriched by magnetic negative selection, after which naive cells were positively selected on CD45RA and the negative fraction was taken as the memory subset. After blood collection by leukapheresis, PBMCs were isolated using Ficoll-Histopaque density gradient centrifugation and then cryopreserved in the vapor phase of liquid nitrogen. Analytical flow cytometry was used to check the purity and quantity of every magnetically sorted T cell population. Each sorted fraction had its genomic DNA isolated and then quantified by UV absorbance on a Nanodrop 2000c. Using the deep immunoSEQ assay, multiplex PCR amplified TCR CDR3 regions from genomic DNA. For each cell subset, the extracted genomic DNA was distributed evenly across all wells of several immunoSEQ 96-well plates, and each plate served as one replicate. For sorted subsets, approximately 190 ng of genomic DNA, equivalent to 25,000 to 35,000 T cell genomes, went into each replicate PCR. Purified libraries were quantified with a Qubit 3.0 fluorometer, sized on a Bioanalyzer 2100, and re-quantified with the KAPA Library Quantification kit. A separate single-read 150-cycle Illumina NextSeq 550 flow cell was used to sequence each immunoSEQ 96-well plate. The study's processing was this. Because only junctional sequences without quality scores were contained in the immunoSEQ output, filtering matching that applied to full-length reads could not be performed. To assign V/J genes and CDR3, sequences were annotated against IMGT germline references using PyIR, a Python wrapper for IgBLAST v1.9. Reads were filtered out if the reads had weak V/J assignments (E-value above 1e-6), no CDR3, stop codons, out-of-frame junctions, or ambiguous translated residues. V3J clonotypes were defined as sequences sharing the same inferred V gene, J gene, and CDR3 amino acid sequence. To compute the percentage overlap between repertoires, the number of shared unique clonotypes was divided by the size of the smaller repertoire. Richness of each repertoire was evaluated using RTK rarefaction, the Chao1 estimator, and Recon v2.1 estimates of unobserved clonotypes. For all TCRbeta clonotypes obtained by the gDNA method from a handful of donors, generation probabilities were computed with OLGA. This immuneACCESS table, as held by TCRdb, lists in-frame sequences with V and J called but not all clones. Of the missing ones, under half trace to an unresolved V gene in checked studies; the others have no known cause. The DNA gave D and trimming, while V, J and clone size come from that table. This sample gives about 2.4 million clones in total; 80% to 95% of them show up just once. Together, the top ten hold 0.35% to 0.45% of the sample.

Per the germline V gene (reference sequence), SGHNT is the CDR1 and YYREEE is the CDR2. From the cysteine up to the phenylalanine, the CDR3 has a length of 16 residues. Only the CDR3 region is kept as DNA, spanning 48 bases read in frame from base 1. V and J are truncated by 3 bases and 5 bases respectively, leaving an intervening sequence of 18 bases. The source of this sequence is a young man in good health. Some clones in this sample may be carry-over from other donors' samples. Sequenced input: naive CD4+ T cells from PBMCs. In the paper's terms, the cell subset or site label means: CD45RA+ positively selected. The V and J segments used are TRBV5-4 and TRBJ2-1, and perhaps TRBD1 as D gene, on 5 matching bases. The sequenced DNA is TGTGCCAGCAGCTCCAAACAAGAAGGGGTACACAATGAGCAGTTCTTC. It specifies CASSSKQEGVHNEQFF.